The 14 T cell receptor beta chains below were found in one sample sequenced in a study of blood T cell repertoires in COVID-19. Profiling relied on immunoSEQ multiplex PCR, and the TCRdb table lists in-frame clones only, not all of them. The sample records some 350,000 clones, 87% being singletons. Material: PBMCs or T cells enriched from blood (not recorded which). All receptors derive from a woman in her thirties who had recovered from COVID-19.

V and J are TRBV2 and TRBJ2-7, with 8 bases that match TRBD1. Losses at the gene ends were 8 bases for V and 2 bases for J; bases not matched to a gene: 5. The CDR3 sequence is 13 residues long. The germline gives CDR1 SNHLY, CDR2 FYNNEI. DNA of the CDR3: TGTGCCAGCTCGGGACAGGTTGCCTACGAGCAGTACTTC. Its protein product is CASSGQVAYEQYF.

The chain recombines TRBV7-8 with TRBJ2-7; the D gene is possibly TRBD2 (7 bases). V lost 5 bases and J lost 3, with 14 bases in between. The CDR3 covers 14 residues. Germline CDR1 reads SGHVS; CDR2 reads FQNEAQ. CDR3 DNA sequence: TGTGCCAGCAGCGCCCCGGGGGGCGGCTACGAGCAGTACTTC. Translating gives CASSAPGGGYEQYF.

This rearrangement joins TRBV5-1 to TRBJ2-7; maybe TRBD2 (5 bases). The V gene's germline CDR1 is SGHRS and CDR2 YFSETQ. Trimming took 3 bases from V and 4 from J, leaving 11 bases between them. The CDR3 has 13 residues. The CDR3 sequence: CASSYRTDYEQYF. The CDR3, as DNA: TGCGCCAGCAGCTACCGGACTGATTACGAGCAGTACTTC.

The chain joins TRBV28 to TRBJ2-7, with TRBD2 identical over 7 bases. Germline CDR1 is MDHEN and CDR2 is SYDVKM. The CDR3 has 15 residues. The junction had 5 bases not matched to a gene; V was cut back by 3 bases and J by 0 bases. The CDR3 spells CASSLASGSSYEQYF. The CDR3 region has the DNA TGTGCCAGCAGTTTGGCTAGCGGAAGCTCCTACGAGCAGTACTTC.

The chain links TRBV12-3 or TRBV12-4 to TRBJ2-1; D is unclear. The CDR3 covers 13 residues. V was shortened by 2 bases and J by 6 bases, with 8 bases between the two germline ends. CDR3: CASSLSRRNEQFF. CDR3 bases: TGTGCCAGCAGTTTATCGCGCCGCAATGAGCAGTTCTTC.

This clone has more than one count but fewer than ten. The rearrangement joins TRBV10-2 to TRBJ2-2, with 11 nucleotides matching TRBD2. The V segment lost 8 bases and the J segment 1 base; nucleotides outside the gene matches: 6. Germline V CDR1 and CDR2: WSHSY, SAAADI. CDR3 length: 16 residues. The CDR3 loop reads CASRTGTSGNTGELFF. The CDR3 nucleotides are TGCGCCAGCCGAACCGGGACTAGCGGGAACACCGGGGAGCTGTTTTTT.

The DNA of the CDR3 is TGTGCCACCCCGGGACTAGAGTCCGGGGAGCTGTTTTTT. Translating gives CATPGLESGELFF. V is TRBV19 and J is TRBJ2-2, with 8 bases aligning to TRBD2. This CDR3 is 13 amino acids long. With 10 bases clipped from V and 6 bases from J, the junction kept 7 bases outside the gene matches. Germline CDR1 reads LNHDA; CDR2 reads SQIVND (reference sequence).

This clone was found a few times. The chain joins TRBV28 to TRBJ2-7; no clear D gene. V shed 3 bases and J shed 4 bases, with 7 bases lying between them. The germline V gene has CDR1 MDHEN and CDR2 SYDVKM. The CDR3 has 12 residues. The CDR3, as DNA: TGTGCCAGCAGTTTGACTCAGTACGAGCAGTACTTC. Its protein is CASSLTQYEQYF.

There are a few counts of this clone. In the same sample, other DNA sequences code for this CDR3. The V and J genes are TRBV5-1 and TRBJ1-1, with 7 bases aligning to TRBD1. The germline V gene has CDR1 SGHRS and CDR2 YFSETQ. Trimming cost V 0 bases and J 0 bases; bases outside gene matches: 2. The CDR3 runs 15 residues. The CDR3 coding sequence is TGCGCCAGCAGCTTGGCGACAGGGTTGAACACTGAAGCTTTCTTT. Translated: CASSLATGLNTEAFF.

The V and J genes are TRBV20-1 and TRBJ2-3; maybe TRBD1 (6 bases). V was cut by 5 bases and J by 6 bases, with 9 bases left in between. The CDR3 has 11 amino acids. Germline V lookup: CDR1 DFQATT, CDR2 SNEGSKA (reference sequence). The CDR3 spells CSADQGDTQYF. CDR3 nucleotide sequence: TGCAGTGCTGACCAGGGGGATACGCAGTATTTT.

This clone has only a few counts. This chain connects TRBV20-1 to TRBJ2-1; weak D call: TRBD1 (5 bases). The CDR3 length is 11 residues. Germline V gene lookup returns CDR1 DFQATT and CDR2 SNEGSKA (reference sequence). V was cut by 6 bases and J by 9 bases, with 12 bases left in between. The CDR3 protein is CSATQASEQFF. The CDR3 nucleotides are TGCAGTGCAACACAGGCTAGTGAGCAGTTCTTC.

As DNA, the CDR3 is TGTGCCAGCAGCGACGTAGCGGGAGGGTTGAATACGCAGTATTTT. The encoded protein is CASSDVAGGLNTQYF. The rearrangement uses TRBV2 and TRBJ2-3; 11 nucleotides align to TRBD2. The CDR3 has 15 residues. Germline V gives CDR1 SNHLY, CDR2 FYNNEI. V lost 6 bases and J lost 7; bases outside the gene matches: 9. The entire variable domain, with the rest obtained from reference TRBV2 and TRBJ2-3, is as follows: EPEVTQTPSHQVTQMGQEVILRCVPISNHLYFYWYRQILGQKVEFLVSFYNNEISEKSEIFDDQFSVERPDGSNFTLKIRSTKLEDSAMYFCASSDVAGGLNTQYFGPGTRLTVL.

This chain links TRBV28 with TRBJ1-1; D might be TRBD1 (5 bases). V lost 6 bases and J lost 3, with 8 bases in between. Germline CDR1 and CDR2: MDHEN and SYDVKM. The length of the CDR3 is 12 residues. Here the CDR3 reads CASRGLYTEAFF. CDR3 sequence (DNA): TGTGCCAGCAGGGGGCTATACACTGAAGCTTTCTTT.

On this clone itself: The same CDR3 arises from other DNA sequences in this sample as well. The CDR3 is CAWSGGNSNQPQHF. In DNA, the CDR3 is TGTGCCTGGAGTGGAGGGAACAGCAATCAGCCCCAGCATTTT. The chain combines TRBV30 with TRBJ1-5; D gene uncertain. V was trimmed by 1 base and J by 1 base, leaving 8 bases between them. CDR1 is GTSNPN, CDR2 SVGIG, per germline (reference sequence). The CDR3 has 14 residues.